One sample yielded the 14 T cell receptor beta chains listed below, sequenced in a study of T cells expressing NK-cell markers. TCRdb processed the 5' RACE reads again and assigns one entry to each CDR3 protein, with no DNA. The data show 500,000 to 700,000 distinct CDR3 sequences, and the top ten clones hold less than 4.5%. The specimen was blood T cells: a sorted CD56 or NKG2C T cell subset, CD4+ or CD8+ T cells, or bulk PBMC T cells (not recorded which). Every receptor here comes from a man aged 18 to 29 in good health.

The chain has TRBV2 and TRBJ2-3; TCRdb indicates TRBD2, and absent DNA this call remains unverified. From germline, CDR1 is SNHLY and CDR2 FYNNEI. CDR3 size: 15 residues. This chain's CDR3 is CATDTSGLSTDTQYF.

The rearrangement links TRBV7-2 to TRBJ2-2. The CDR3 is made up of 15 amino acids. In germline, CDR1 is SGHTA, CDR2 FQGNSA. CDR3 protein: CASSPWVANTGELFF.

The chain links TRBV5-1 to TRBJ2-7; TCRdb reports TRBD2, a call that lacks DNA to check it against. The CDR3 length is 14 residues. Germline V gives CDR1 SGHRS, CDR2 YFSETQ. This CDR3 reads CASSFSGSKEEQYF.

The gene calls are TRBV9 and TRBJ2-1. This CDR3 has 13 residues. Germline values: CDR1 SGDLS, CDR2 YYNGEE. The CDR3 reads CASSVDQASEQFF.

The J gene is TRBJ2-1, the V gene TRBV30; as DNA is missing, the TRBD1 call by TCRdb cannot be tested. CDR1 is GTSNPN, CDR2 SVGIG, per germline (reference sequence). This CDR3 comprises 16 residues. CDR3 residues: CAWRKGTGGDYNEQFF.

The CDR3 loop reads CASVRGLSTEAFF. The V gene is TRBV12-3 or TRBV12-4, the J gene TRBJ1-1; the TRBD1 assignment by TCRdb is unverifiable without DNA. The CDR3 spans 13 residues.

This chain links TRBV7-9 with TRBJ2-1; TCRdb names TRBD1, which stays unverified in the absence of DNA. CDR1 is SEHNR, CDR2 FQNEAQ, per germline (reference sequence). This CDR3 spans 14 amino acids. CDR3 sequence reads: CASSLMWGAEEQFF.

The chain is built from TRBV12-3 or TRBV12-4 and TRBJ1-4. This CDR3 has 13 amino acids. The CDR3 sequence: CASSLVKGEKLFF.

V and J are TRBV12-3 or TRBV12-4 and TRBJ2-5; TCRdb picks TRBD2, but there is no DNA to check that call. The CDR3 totals 13 residues. This CDR3 is CASSLGGDVTQYF.

The CDR3 loop reads CASSLEVTGALHEQYF. V usage is TRBV7-7 and J usage is TRBJ2-7; TCRdb returns TRBD1, unconfirmable since there is no DNA. This CDR3 comprises 16 residues. Germline V gives CDR1 SSHAT, CDR2 FNYEAQ (reference sequence).

The chain joins TRBV5-6 to TRBJ2-5; as DNA is missing, the TRBD1 call by TCRdb cannot be tested. The CDR3 contains 12 residues. Per germline, CDR1 SGHDT and CDR2 YYEEEE. The CDR3 here is CASSKDRGPGYF.

The chain links TRBV6-2 or TRBV6-3 to TRBJ2-7; the D call from TCRdb, TRBD1, cannot be confirmed without DNA. The CDR3 totals 17 residues. Per germline, CDR1 MNHEY and CDR2 SVGEGT. The CDR3 reads CASSRPRKDRVAYEQYF.

The rearrangement uses TRBV7-2 and TRBJ1-5. The CDR3 is 21 residues long. Looked up from germline, CDR1 is SGHTA and CDR2 is FQGNSA. The CDR3 sequence: CASSLAAIKGPKRDSNQPQHF.

The rearrangement uses TRBV12-3 or TRBV12-4 and TRBJ1-6; no DNA is available, so the TRBD1 call from TCRdb remains unchecked. This CDR3 contains 17 residues. This CDR3 reads CASSLGNPGTGAATLHF.